The 22 T cell receptor beta chains below come from one sample, sequenced in a study of blood T cell repertoires in COVID-19. This table comes from immunoSEQ multiplex PCR, and its TCRdb copy is limited to in-frame clones, with some not included. The table includes some 89,000 clones, around 80% detected once. The sample comprised peripheral blood. The receptors were sampled from a woman over 75 with acute or convalescent COVID-19.

The chain recombines TRBV19 with TRBJ2-2; possibly TRBD2 for D (5 bases). The CDR3 has 14 residues. V lost 7 bases to trimming and J lost 3 bases, with 12 bases between them. The germline CDR1 and CDR2 sequences are LNHDA and SQIVND (reference sequence). The CDR3 nucleotides are TGTGCCAGTACGCCCTTGGGAGACACCGGGGAGCTGTTTTTT. Translating it yields CASTPLGDTGELFF.

The rearrangement links TRBV11-2 to TRBJ1-5; D may be TRBD1 (6 bases). The CDR3 has 14 residues. Trimming removed 8 bases at V and 6 bases at J, with 17 bases between. Germline-derived CDR1 and CDR2 are SGHAT and FQNNGV. CDR3 protein: CASAGVGGSQPQHF. The CDR3 DNA sequence: TGTGCCAGCGCGGGGGTAGGGGGATCTCAGCCCCAGCATTTT.

V usage is TRBV27 and J usage is TRBJ1-6; 9 nucleotides line up with TRBD1. The CDR3 contains 18 residues. V was pared by 2 bases and J by 10 bases, with 15 bases of the junction left unmatched. Germline CDR1 is MNHEY and CDR2 is SMNVEV (reference sequence). The chain's CDR3 is CASSLTVVGGQGVSPLHF. The CDR3 DNA is TGTGCCAGCAGTTTAACGGTTGTGGGGGGACAGGGAGTATCACCCCTCCACTTT.

This clone appeared many times. This chain uses TRBV10-1 with TRBJ2-3, with unresolved D. Trimming took 11 bases from V and 1 from J, leaving 16 bases between them. CDR3 length: 14 residues. Germline CDR1 WNHNN, CDR2 SYGVQD (reference sequence). The CDR3, as DNA: TGCGCCGCCGACAAAAACCGACGCACAGATACGCAGTATTTT. It codes for CAADKNRRTDTQYF.

The chain uses TRBV7-2 and TRBJ2-3; 10 bases line up with TRBD2. V dropped 5 bases and J dropped 1; count of bases not matched to a gene: 15. CDR3 length equals 19 residues. Germline V CDR1 and CDR2: SGHTA, FQGNSA. The CDR3 DNA is TGTGCCAGCAGCGCACGGTTCCCCGGGACTAGCGTCGGCACAGATACGCAGTATTTT. This codes for CASSARFPGTSVGTDTQYF.

The chain carries TRBV6-5 and TRBJ2-1; D is possibly TRBD2 (5 bases). The ends were cut back, 10 bases at V and 5 bases at J, with 18 bases in the middle. CDR3 length equals 14 residues. Germline CDR1 is MNHEY and CDR2 is SVGAGI. The CDR3 nucleotides are TGTGCCACCACATTGACTACACGCCACAATGAGCAGTTCTTC. Protein: CATTLTTRHNEQFF.

The chain couples TRBV28 to TRBJ2-7, with D tentatively TRBD2 (5 bases). The CDR3 has 15 residues. Per germline, CDR1 MDHEN and CDR2 SYDVKM. V was shortened by 7 bases and J by 0 bases, with 16 bases between the two germline ends. CDR3 in DNA: TGTGCCAGCACCCGACAAGTTGGGAGCTCCTACGAGCAGTACTTC. It codes for CASTRQVGSSYEQYF.

The chain is built from TRBV7-6 and TRBJ1-4; D gene uncertain. This CDR3 region has 14 residues. V shed 2 bases and J shed 4 bases, with 8 bases lying between them. Germline loops: CDR1 SGHVS, CDR2 FNYEAQ. The CDR3 protein is CASSLLSVNEKLFF. CDR3 bases: TGTGCCAGCAGCTTATTATCGGTTAATGAAAAACTGTTTTTT. The full variable domain, its missing parts supplied by reference TRBV7-6 and TRBJ1-4, is GAGVSQSPRYKVTKRGQDVALRCDPISGHVSLYWYRQALGQGPEFLTYFNYEAQQDKSGLPNDRFSAERPEGSISTLTIQRTEQRDSAMYRCASSLLSVNEKLFFGSGTQLSVL.

This clone was observed a single time. V and J are TRBV10-3 and TRBJ2-7, with 9 positions matching TRBD1. The germline CDR1 and CDR2 sequences are ENHRY and SYGVKD. V gave up 0 bases and J gave up 6 bases; unmatched junction bases: 15. The CDR3 sequence is 18 residues long. The DNA of the CDR3 is TGTGCCATCAGTGAGTCGGTGGCGAGACAGGGGGTTATACGCGAGCAGTACTTC. This translates into CAISESVARQGVIREQYF.

V and J are TRBV6-5 and TRBJ2-5, with TRBD2 matching over 7 bases. This CDR3 has 14 residues. J lost 5 bases, V lost 8 bases, and 11 bases had no gene match. Looked up from germline, CDR1 is MNHEY and CDR2 is SVGAGI. The CDR3 spells CASYDPGRGETQYF. DNA of the CDR3: TGTGCCAGCTACGACCCAGGGCGGGGGGAGACCCAGTACTTC.

The chain has TRBV10-1 and TRBJ1-1, with unresolved D. Deletions cut 0 bases from V and 5 bases from J, with 10 bases between. The CDR3 loop spans 14 amino acids. Germline V gene sequence: CDR1 WNHNN, CDR2 SYGVQD (reference sequence). The CDR3 nucleotides read TGCGCCAGCAGTGAGTCCGGTGGCGGGACTGAAGCTTTCTTT. This encodes CASSESGGGTEAFF.

The V gene is TRBV14, the J gene TRBJ2-2; 9 nucleotides match TRBD2. This CDR3 has 17 residues. Germline-derived CDR1 and CDR2 are SGHDN and FVKESK. The V gene end was trimmed by 4 bases and the J gene end by 2 bases; junction bases not matched to a gene: 8. CDR3 sequence: CASSRDLAGTNTGELFF. The CDR3 DNA reads TGTGCCAGCAGCCGCGATCTAGCGGGGACTAACACCGGGGAGCTGTTTTTT.

The V gene is TRBV14, the J gene TRBJ1-2, with 8 bases that match TRBD1. The V segment lost 4 bases and the J segment 6 bases; nucleotides outside the gene matches: 7. The CDR3 sequence is 14 residues long. Per germline, CDR1 SGHDN and CDR2 FVKESK. This CDR3 reads CASSLWTGSNGYTF. CDR3 coding DNA: TGTGCCAGCAGCCTATGGACAGGGTCGAATGGCTACACCTTC.

This clone is a singleton in its sample. The J gene is TRBJ2-5, the V gene TRBV5-8; D is undetermined. The CDR3 extends over 11 amino acids. Germline V gene sequence: CDR1 SGHTS, CDR2 YDEGEE. The V end lost 4 bases, the J end lost 4 bases, and 5 bases lay between the germline ends. The CDR3: CASSPVETQYF. CDR3 DNA sequence: TGTGCCAGCAGCCCAGTAGAGACCCAGTACTTC.

This sequence joins TRBV9 and TRBJ1-2; D call uncertain. The CDR3 runs 13 residues. CDR1 is SGDLS and CDR2 is YYNGEE in the germline V gene. The V gene lost 0 bases and the J gene lost 5 bases, with 8 bases spanning the gap. The CDR3 loop is CASSVGAVYGYTF. The CDR3 bases are TGTGCCAGCAGCGTAGGGGCCGTATATGGCTACACCTTC.

In its sample, this clone was seen once. CDR3: CASSLGDLSYNEQFF. CDR3 bases: TGCGCCAGCAGCTTGGGGGACTTATCCTACAATGAGCAGTTCTTC. This chain connects TRBV5-1 to TRBJ2-1, with D tentatively TRBD2 (6 bases). The CDR3 runs 15 residues. CDR1 is SGHRS, CDR2 YFSETQ, per germline. V lost 0 bases, J lost 1 base, and 8 bases lay in between. The whole variable domain, remainder taken from reference TRBV5-1 and TRBJ2-1, is KAGVTQTPRYLIKTRGQQVTLSCSPISGHRSVSWYQQTPGQGLQFLFEYFSETQRNKGNFPGRFSGRQFSNSRSEMNVSTLELGDSALYLCASSLGDLSYNEQFFGPGTRLTVL.

The J gene is TRBJ1-4, the V gene TRBV5-1, with a weak D call TRBD1 (5 bases). The CDR3 consists of 15 residues. V was shortened by 0 bases and J by 4 bases, with 10 bases between the two germline ends. The germline V gene has CDR1 SGHRS and CDR2 YFSETQ. CDR3: CASSLAGRSNEKLFF. CDR3 sequence (DNA): TGCGCCAGCAGCTTGGCAGGGCGCAGTAATGAAAAACTGTTTTTT.

This clone has just a few counts. The chain combines TRBV19 with TRBJ2-5; possible D gene TRBD2, 6 bases. Germline loops: CDR1 LNHDA, CDR2 SQIVND (reference sequence). The CDR3 covers 16 residues. V dropped 8 bases and J dropped 2 bases, with 21 bases sitting between them. This chain's CDR3 is CASSPQGVGGQETQYF. DNA of the CDR3: TGTGCCAGTTCACCCCAAGGGGTCGGGGGACAAGAGACCCAGTACTTC.

The chain links TRBV28 to TRBJ1-5; D uncertain. There are 15 residues in the CDR3. Germline V gene data show CDR1 as MDHEN and CDR2 as SYDVKM. The germline V and J ends were trimmed by 2 bases and 6 bases, with 14 bases remaining between them. This CDR3 reads CASSLEGSVGQPQHF. The CDR3 nucleotides are TGTGCCAGCAGTTTAGAGGGATCCGTGGGTCAGCCCCAGCATTTT.

The V and J genes are TRBV5-1 and TRBJ2-1, with 12 nucleotides matching TRBD2. Germline loops: CDR1 SGHRS, CDR2 YFSETQ. Unmatched junction bases numbered 8, after V lost 7 bases and J lost 9 bases. CDR3 length equals 14 residues. This chain's CDR3 is CASAQGLAGGEQFF. CDR3 DNA sequence: TGCGCCAGCGCCCAGGGACTAGCGGGCGGTGAGCAGTTCTTC.

The chain uses TRBV9 and TRBJ2-2; D is possibly TRBD2 (6 bases). V shed 4 bases and J shed 4 bases, with 14 bases lying between them. The CDR3 sequence is 15 residues long. CDR1 is SGDLS, CDR2 YYNGEE, per germline. The CDR3 DNA reads TGTGCCAGCAGCCCCCCGGGGACTGTCACCGGGGAGCTGTTTTTT. It encodes CASSPPGTVTGELFF.

This clone has more than one count but fewer than ten. This chain links TRBV27 with TRBJ1-5, with D unresolved. V lost 0 bases to trimming and J lost 6 bases, with 6 bases between them. The CDR3 is 13 residues long. The germline V gene encodes CDR1 MNHEY and CDR2 SMNVEV (reference sequence). CDR3 DNA sequence: TGTGCCAGCAGTTTATCGCCCGGTCAGCCCCAGCATTTT. Translated: CASSLSPGQPQHF.